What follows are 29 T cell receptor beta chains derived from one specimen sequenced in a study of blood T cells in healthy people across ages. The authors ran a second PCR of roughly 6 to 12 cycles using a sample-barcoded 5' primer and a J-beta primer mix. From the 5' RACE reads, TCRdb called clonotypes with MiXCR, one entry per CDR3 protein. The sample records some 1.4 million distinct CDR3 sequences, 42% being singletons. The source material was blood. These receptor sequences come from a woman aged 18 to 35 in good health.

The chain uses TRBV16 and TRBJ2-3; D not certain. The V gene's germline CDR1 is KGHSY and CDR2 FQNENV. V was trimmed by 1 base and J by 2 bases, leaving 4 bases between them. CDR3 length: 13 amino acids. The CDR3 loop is CASSQFITDTQYF. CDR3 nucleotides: TGTGCCAGCAGCCAATTCATCACAGATACGCAGTATTTT.

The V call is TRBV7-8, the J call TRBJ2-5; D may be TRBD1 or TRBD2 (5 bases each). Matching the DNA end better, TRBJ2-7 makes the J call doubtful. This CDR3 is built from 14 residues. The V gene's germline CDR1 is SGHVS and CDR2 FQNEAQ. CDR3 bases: TGTGCCAGCAGCCTATGGGACCCCAGCGGCGAGCAGTACTTC. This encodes CASSLWDPSGEQYF.

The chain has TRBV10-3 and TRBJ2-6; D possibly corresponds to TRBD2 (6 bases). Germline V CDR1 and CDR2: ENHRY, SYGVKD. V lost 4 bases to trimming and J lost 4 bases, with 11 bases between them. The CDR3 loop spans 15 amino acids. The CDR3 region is CAISGEVNGANVLTF. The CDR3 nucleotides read TGTGCCATCAGTGGGGAGGTGAACGGGGCCAACGTCCTGACTTTC.

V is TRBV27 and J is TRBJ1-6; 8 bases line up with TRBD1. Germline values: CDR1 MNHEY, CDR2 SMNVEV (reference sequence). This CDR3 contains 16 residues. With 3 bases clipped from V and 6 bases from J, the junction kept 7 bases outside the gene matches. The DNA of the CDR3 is TGTGCCAGCAGTTTTGACAGGGGCAAACGTAATTCACCCCTCCACTTT. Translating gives CASSFDRGKRNSPLHF.

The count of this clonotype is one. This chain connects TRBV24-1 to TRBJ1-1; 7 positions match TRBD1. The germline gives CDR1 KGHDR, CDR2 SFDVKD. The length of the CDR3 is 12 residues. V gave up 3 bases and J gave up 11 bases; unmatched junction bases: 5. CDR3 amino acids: CATSDIDRVAFF. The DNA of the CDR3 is TGTGCCACCAGTGATATAGACAGGGTGGCTTTCTTT.

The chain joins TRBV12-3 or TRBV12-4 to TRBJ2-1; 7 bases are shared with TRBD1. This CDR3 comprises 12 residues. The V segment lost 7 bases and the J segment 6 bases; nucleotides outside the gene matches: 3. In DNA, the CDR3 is TGTGCCAGCACGGGACAGAGCAATGAGCAGTTCTTC. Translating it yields CASTGQSNEQFF.

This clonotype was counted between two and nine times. The chain's CDR3 is CATSRDSKTSGFSGANVLTF. CDR3 nucleotides: TGTGCCACCAGCAGAGATAGCAAAACTAGCGGATTCTCTGGGGCCAACGTCCTGACTTTC. The gene calls are TRBV15 and TRBJ2-6, with TRBD2 matching over 8 bases. Trimming at V came to 0 bases and at J to 0 bases, leaving 10 bases not matched to a gene. Germline V gene sequence: CDR1 LNHNV, CDR2 YYDKDF (reference sequence). This CDR3 is 20 amino acids long.

As DNA, the CDR3 is TGTGCCAGCAGCCAAGTCCTTGAAAAAGCTAACTATGGCTACACCTTC. The encoded protein is CASSQVLEKANYGYTF. The gene calls are TRBV3-1 and TRBJ1-2, with D hard to call. Germline loops: CDR1 LGHDT, CDR2 YNNKEL (reference sequence). This CDR3 spans 16 amino acids. The V end was cut by 1 base, the J end by 0 bases, with 12 bases between. Looking up the rest from reference TRBV3-1 and TRBJ1-2 gives the full variable domain: DTAVSQTPKYLVTQMGNDKSIKCEQNLGHDTMYWYKQDSKKFLKIMFSYNNKELIINETVPNRFSPKSPDKAHLNLHINSLELGDSAVYFCASSQVLEKANYGYTFGSGTRLTVV.

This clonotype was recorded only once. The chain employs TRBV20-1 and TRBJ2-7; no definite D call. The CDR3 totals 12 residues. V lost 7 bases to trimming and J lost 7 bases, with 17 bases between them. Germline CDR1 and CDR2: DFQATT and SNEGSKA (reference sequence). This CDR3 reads CSVSAPNNEQYF. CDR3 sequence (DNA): TGCAGTGTATCGGCCCCTAACAATGAGCAGTACTTC.

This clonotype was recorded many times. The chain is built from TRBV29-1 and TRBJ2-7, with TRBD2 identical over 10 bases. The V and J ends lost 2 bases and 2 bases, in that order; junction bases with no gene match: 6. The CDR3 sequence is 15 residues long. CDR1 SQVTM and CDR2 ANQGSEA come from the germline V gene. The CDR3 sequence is CSVETAGGTTYEQYF. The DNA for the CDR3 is TGCAGCGTTGAAACAGCGGGAGGGACAACCTACGAGCAGTACTTC.

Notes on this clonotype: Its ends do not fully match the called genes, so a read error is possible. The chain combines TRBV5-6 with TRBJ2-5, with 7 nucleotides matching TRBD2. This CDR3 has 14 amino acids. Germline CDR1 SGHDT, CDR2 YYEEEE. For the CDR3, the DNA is TGTGCCAGCAGCTTTCCTAGCGGCCCGGAGACCCTGTACTTC. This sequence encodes CASSFPSGPETLYF.

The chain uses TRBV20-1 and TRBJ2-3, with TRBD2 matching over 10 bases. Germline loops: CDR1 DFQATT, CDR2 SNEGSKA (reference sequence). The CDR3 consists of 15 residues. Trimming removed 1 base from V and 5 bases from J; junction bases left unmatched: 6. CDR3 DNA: TGCAGTGCTAGAGTTAGCGGGGGGTCATTAGATACGCAGTATTTT. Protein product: CSARVSGGSLDTQYF.

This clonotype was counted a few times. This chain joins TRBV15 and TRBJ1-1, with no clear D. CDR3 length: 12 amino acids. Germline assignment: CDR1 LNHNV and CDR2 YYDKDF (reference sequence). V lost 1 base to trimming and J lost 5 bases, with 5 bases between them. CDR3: CATSRGRTEAFF. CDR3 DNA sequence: TGTGCCACCAGCAGAGGGAGGACTGAAGCTTTCTTT.

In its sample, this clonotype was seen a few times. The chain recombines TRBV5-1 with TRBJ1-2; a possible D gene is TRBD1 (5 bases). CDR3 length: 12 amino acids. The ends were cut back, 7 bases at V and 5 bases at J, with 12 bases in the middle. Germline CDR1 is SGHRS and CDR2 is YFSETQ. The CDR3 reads CASAGRAYGYTF. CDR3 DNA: TGCGCCAGCGCGGGACGGGCGTATGGCTACACCTTC.

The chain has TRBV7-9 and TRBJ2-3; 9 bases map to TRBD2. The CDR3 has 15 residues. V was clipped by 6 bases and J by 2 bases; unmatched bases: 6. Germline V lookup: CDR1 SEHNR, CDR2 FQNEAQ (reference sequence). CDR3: CASRVAGALTDTQYF. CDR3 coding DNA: TGTGCCAGCAGAGTAGCGGGGGCCCTCACAGATACGCAGTATTTT.

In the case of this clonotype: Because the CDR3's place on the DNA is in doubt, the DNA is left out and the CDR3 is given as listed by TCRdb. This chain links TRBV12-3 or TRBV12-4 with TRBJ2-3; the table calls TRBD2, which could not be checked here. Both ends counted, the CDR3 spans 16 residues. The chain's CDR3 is CASSLVAGGSTDTRYF.

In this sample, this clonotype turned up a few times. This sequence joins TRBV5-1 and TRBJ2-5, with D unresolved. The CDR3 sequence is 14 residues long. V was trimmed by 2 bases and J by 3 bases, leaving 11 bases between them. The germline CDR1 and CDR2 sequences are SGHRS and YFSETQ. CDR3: CASSLQGYEETQYF. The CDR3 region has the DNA TGCGCCAGCAGCTTACAAGGGTATGAAGAGACCCAGTACTTC.

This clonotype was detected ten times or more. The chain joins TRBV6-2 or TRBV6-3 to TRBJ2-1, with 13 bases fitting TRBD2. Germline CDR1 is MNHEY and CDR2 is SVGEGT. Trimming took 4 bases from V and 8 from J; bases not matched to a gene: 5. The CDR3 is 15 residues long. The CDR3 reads CASSSRLAGGDEQFF. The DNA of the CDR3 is TGTGCCAGCAGTTCCCGACTAGCGGGGGGCGATGAGCAGTTCTTC.

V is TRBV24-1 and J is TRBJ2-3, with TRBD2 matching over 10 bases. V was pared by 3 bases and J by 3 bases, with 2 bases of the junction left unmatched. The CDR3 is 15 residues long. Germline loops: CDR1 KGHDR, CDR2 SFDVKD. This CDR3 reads CATSDSGRATDTQYF. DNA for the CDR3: TGTGCCACCAGTGATAGCGGGAGGGCAACAGATACGCAGTATTTT.

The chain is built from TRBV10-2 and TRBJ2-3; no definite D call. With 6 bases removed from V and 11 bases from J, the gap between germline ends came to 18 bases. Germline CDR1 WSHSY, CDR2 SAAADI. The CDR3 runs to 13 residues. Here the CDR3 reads CASSKSDRPQQYF. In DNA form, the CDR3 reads TGCGCCAGCAGCAAATCGGACCGTCCCCAGCAGTATTTT.

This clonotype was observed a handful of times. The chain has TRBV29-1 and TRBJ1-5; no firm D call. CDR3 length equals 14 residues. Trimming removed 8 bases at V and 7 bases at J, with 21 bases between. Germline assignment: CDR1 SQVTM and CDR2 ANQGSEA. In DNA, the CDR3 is TGCAGCTCCGGTGTTGAGCGCCCCGGGCAGCCCCAGCATTTT. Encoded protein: CSSGVERPGQPQHF.

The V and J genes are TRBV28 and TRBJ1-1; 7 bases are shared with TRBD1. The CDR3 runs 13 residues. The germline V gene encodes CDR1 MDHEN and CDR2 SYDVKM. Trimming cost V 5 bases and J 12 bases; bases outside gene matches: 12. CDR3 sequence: CASSPGTASTPFF. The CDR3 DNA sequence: TGTGCCAGCAGTCCCGGGACAGCTAGTACACCTTTCTTT.

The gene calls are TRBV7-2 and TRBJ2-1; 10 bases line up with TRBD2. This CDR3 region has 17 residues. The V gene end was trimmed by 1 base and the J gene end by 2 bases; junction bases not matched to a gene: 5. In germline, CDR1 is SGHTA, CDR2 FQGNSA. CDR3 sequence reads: CASSLVLAGFPYNEQFF. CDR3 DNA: TGTGCCAGCAGCTTAGTACTAGCGGGATTCCCCTACAATGAGCAGTTCTTC.

The CDR3 DNA sequence: TGTGCCATCAGTGAGTCGGTGAACAGGGATTCACCCCTCCACTTT. Amino acid sequence: CAISESVNRDSPLHF. V is TRBV10-3 and J is TRBJ1-6; a weak D match, TRBD1 (6 bases). From germline, CDR1 is ENHRY and CDR2 SYGVKD. V was clipped by 0 bases and J by 8 bases, with 11 bases between them. This CDR3 is 15 amino acids long.

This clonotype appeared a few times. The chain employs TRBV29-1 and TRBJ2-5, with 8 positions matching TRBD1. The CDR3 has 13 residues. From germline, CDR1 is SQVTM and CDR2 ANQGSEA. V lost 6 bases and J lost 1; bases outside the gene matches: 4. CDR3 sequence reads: CSVADRGQETQYF. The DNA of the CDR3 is TGCAGCGTAGCCGACAGGGGCCAAGAGACCCAGTACTTC.

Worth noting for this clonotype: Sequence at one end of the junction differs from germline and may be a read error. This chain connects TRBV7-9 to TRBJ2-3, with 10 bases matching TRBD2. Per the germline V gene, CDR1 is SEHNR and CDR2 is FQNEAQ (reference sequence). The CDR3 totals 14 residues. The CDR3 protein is CVSGPSGGPDTQYF. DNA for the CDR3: TGTGTCAGCGGTCCTAGCGGGGGACCAGATACGCAGTATTTT.

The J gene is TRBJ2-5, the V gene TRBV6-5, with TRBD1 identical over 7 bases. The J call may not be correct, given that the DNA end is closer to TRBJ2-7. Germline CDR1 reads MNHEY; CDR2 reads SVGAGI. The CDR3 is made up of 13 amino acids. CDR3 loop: CASSPATGTEQYF. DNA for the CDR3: TGTGCCAGCAGTCCAGCGACAGGGACCGAGCAGTACTTC.

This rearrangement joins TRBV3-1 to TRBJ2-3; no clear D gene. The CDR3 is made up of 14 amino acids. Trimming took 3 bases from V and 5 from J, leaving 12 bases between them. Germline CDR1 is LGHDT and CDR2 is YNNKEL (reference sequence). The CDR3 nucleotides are TGTGCCAGCAGCCAGGCGGATTCTAGAGATACGCAGTATTTT. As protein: CASSQADSRDTQYF.

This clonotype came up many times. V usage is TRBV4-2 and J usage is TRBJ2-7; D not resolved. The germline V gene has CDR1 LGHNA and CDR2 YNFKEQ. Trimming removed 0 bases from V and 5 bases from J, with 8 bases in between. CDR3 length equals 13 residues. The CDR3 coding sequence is TGTGCCAGCAGCCAAGATAGAGATCACGAGCAGTACTTC. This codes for CASSQDRDHEQYF.